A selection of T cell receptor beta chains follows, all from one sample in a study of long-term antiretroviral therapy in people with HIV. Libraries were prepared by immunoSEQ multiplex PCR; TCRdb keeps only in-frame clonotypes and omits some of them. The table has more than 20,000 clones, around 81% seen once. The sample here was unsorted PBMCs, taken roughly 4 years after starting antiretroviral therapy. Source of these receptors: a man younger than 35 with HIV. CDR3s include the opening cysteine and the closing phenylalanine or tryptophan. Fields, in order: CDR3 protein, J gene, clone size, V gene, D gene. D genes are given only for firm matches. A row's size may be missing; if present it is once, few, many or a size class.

CDR3aa: CASSEIRASTDTQYF
j_gene: TRBJ2-3
abundance: once
v_gene: TRBV2
d_gene: NA

CDR3aa: CASSASSYNEQFF
j_gene: TRBJ2-1
abundance: NA
v_gene: TRBV6-4
d_gene: NA

CDR3aa: CASSGSPGQTDNEQFF
j_gene: TRBJ2-1
abundance: NA
v_gene: TRBV7-2
d_gene: TRBD1

CDR3aa: CASSYWGARSDTQYF
j_gene: TRBJ2-3
abundance: once
v_gene: TRBV27
d_gene: NA

CDR3aa: CASSAYPDRNTEAFF
j_gene: TRBJ1-1
abundance: NA
v_gene: TRBV5-1
d_gene: NA

CDR3aa: CASSLDSSGNTIYF
j_gene: TRBJ1-3
abundance: NA
v_gene: TRBV5-1
d_gene: NA

CDR3aa: CASSLLGGGVDTQYF
j_gene: TRBJ2-3
abundance: NA
v_gene: TRBV5-1
d_gene: NA

CDR3aa: CASSLRPSTDTQYF
j_gene: TRBJ2-3
abundance: NA
v_gene: TRBV11-2
d_gene: NA

CDR3aa: CASSLVGYSGNTIYF
j_gene: TRBJ1-3
abundance: NA
v_gene: TRBV5-1
d_gene: NA

CDR3aa: CASSLGLAAQNIQYF
j_gene: TRBJ2-4
abundance: NA
v_gene: TRBV7-2
d_gene: TRBD2

CDR3aa: CASSAVGWTARADTQYF
j_gene: TRBJ2-3
abundance: NA
v_gene: TRBV6-1
d_gene: NA

CDR3aa: CASSQGVSNTGELFF
j_gene: TRBJ2-2
abundance: NA
v_gene: TRBV4-1
d_gene: NA

CDR3aa: CSASHNYEQYF
j_gene: TRBJ2-7
abundance: once
v_gene: TRBV20-1
d_gene: NA

CDR3aa: CATLDRGRTDTQYF
j_gene: TRBJ2-3
abundance: NA
v_gene: TRBV2
d_gene: TRBD1

CDR3aa: CASRPAGGAAETQYF
j_gene: TRBJ2-5
abundance: NA
v_gene: TRBV5-4
d_gene: TRBD2

CDR3aa: CASSTTPQVYTGELFF
j_gene: TRBJ2-2
abundance: once
v_gene: TRBV19
d_gene: NA

CDR3aa: CASRRNRGRSYGYTF
j_gene: TRBJ1-2
abundance: NA
v_gene: TRBV19
d_gene: TRBD1

CDR3aa: CASSVALSGAAAGELFF
j_gene: TRBJ2-2
abundance: NA
v_gene: TRBV9
d_gene: TRBD2

CDR3aa: CASSLMNTEAFF
j_gene: TRBJ1-1
abundance: NA
v_gene: TRBV7-2
d_gene: NA

CDR3aa: CASSQDTDTQYF
j_gene: TRBJ2-3
abundance: NA
v_gene: TRBV7-9
d_gene: NA

CDR3aa: CASNHRGGDSNQPQHF
j_gene: TRBJ1-5
abundance: few
v_gene: TRBV27
d_gene: NA

CDR3aa: CASSEWGTGESPLHF
j_gene: TRBJ1-6
abundance: NA
v_gene: TRBV6-1
d_gene: TRBD1

CDR3aa: CASSAGRDIQYF
j_gene: TRBJ2-4
abundance: NA
v_gene: TRBV2
d_gene: TRBD2

CDR3aa: CASSQVYTGELFF
j_gene: TRBJ2-2
abundance: NA
v_gene: TRBV4-1
d_gene: NA

CDR3aa: CASSERRRRDEKLFF
j_gene: TRBJ1-4
abundance: NA
v_gene: TRBV6-1
d_gene: NA

CDR3aa: CASSLEWNSGYEQYF
j_gene: TRBJ2-7
abundance: NA
v_gene: TRBV5-1
d_gene: NA

CDR3aa: CASSPGTGGYNEQFF
j_gene: TRBJ2-1
abundance: once
v_gene: TRBV19
d_gene: TRBD1

CDR3aa: CASSAPGVADYNEQFF
j_gene: TRBJ2-1
abundance: few
v_gene: TRBV9
d_gene: NA

CDR3aa: CASSPSGGVDSPLHF
j_gene: TRBJ1-6
abundance: NA
v_gene: TRBV5-4
d_gene: NA

CDR3aa: CASSPGGNQPQHF
j_gene: TRBJ1-5
abundance: once
v_gene: TRBV11-2
d_gene: TRBD1

CDR3aa: CASSSTGLAADTQYF
j_gene: TRBJ2-3
abundance: NA
v_gene: TRBV5-1
d_gene: NA

CDR3aa: CAISGGLRNTEAFF
j_gene: TRBJ1-1
abundance: few
v_gene: TRBV10-3
d_gene: NA

CDR3aa: CASSFTGGAGNQPQHF
j_gene: TRBJ1-5
abundance: NA
v_gene: TRBV5-4
d_gene: NA

CDR3aa: CARSTDRLAGGHEQYF
j_gene: TRBJ2-7
abundance: NA
v_gene: TRBV5-3
d_gene: TRBD2

CDR3aa: CASSVTMSSYNEQFF
j_gene: TRBJ2-1
abundance: NA
v_gene: TRBV5-1
d_gene: NA

CDR3aa: CASSLALAQGKETQYF
j_gene: TRBJ2-5
abundance: NA
v_gene: TRBV7-9
d_gene: NA

CDR3aa: CASSQSLQRGVDTQYF
j_gene: TRBJ2-3
abundance: NA
v_gene: TRBV5-6
d_gene: TRBD2

CDR3aa: CASSRETGGTEAFF
j_gene: TRBJ1-1
abundance: NA
v_gene: TRBV25-1
d_gene: TRBD1

CDR3aa: CASSATGVREKLFF
j_gene: TRBJ1-4
abundance: once
v_gene: TRBV9
d_gene: TRBD1

CDR3aa: CASTRRGTRTVFNEQFF
j_gene: TRBJ2-1
abundance: NA
v_gene: TRBV19
d_gene: NA

CDR3aa: CASSYGGQGGSPLHF
j_gene: TRBJ1-6
abundance: NA
v_gene: TRBV6-5
d_gene: NA

CDR3aa: CASSSFQVMYF
j_gene: TRBJ2-3
abundance: once
v_gene: TRBV27
d_gene: NA

CDR3aa: CASSFRPANYGYTF
j_gene: TRBJ1-2
abundance: few
v_gene: TRBV19
d_gene: NA

CDR3aa: CATSEGSGEAFF
j_gene: TRBJ1-1
abundance: NA
v_gene: TRBV15
d_gene: NA

CDR3aa: CATSRDRGIEAFF
j_gene: TRBJ1-1
abundance: NA
v_gene: TRBV15
d_gene: NA

CDR3aa: CASSFSVLYEQYF
j_gene: TRBJ2-7
abundance: NA
v_gene: TRBV7-3
d_gene: NA

CDR3aa: CASSPGTANQPQHF
j_gene: TRBJ1-5
abundance: NA
v_gene: TRBV2
d_gene: TRBD1

CDR3aa: CASSVGQGDSPLHF
j_gene: TRBJ1-6
abundance: NA
v_gene: TRBV5-1
d_gene: TRBD1

CDR3aa: CASSLQGADTEAFF
j_gene: TRBJ1-1
abundance: NA
v_gene: TRBV13
d_gene: TRBD1

CDR3aa: CASSQERAYTDTQYF
j_gene: TRBJ2-3
abundance: NA
v_gene: TRBV4-1
d_gene: NA

CDR3aa: CASSNDRVYGYTF
j_gene: TRBJ1-2
abundance: once
v_gene: TRBV28
d_gene: TRBD1

CDR3aa: CASSSQGAGGEKLFF
j_gene: TRBJ1-4
abundance: NA
v_gene: TRBV28
d_gene: TRBD1

CDR3aa: CASSEGLNRGEKLFF
j_gene: TRBJ1-4
abundance: few
v_gene: TRBV2
d_gene: NA